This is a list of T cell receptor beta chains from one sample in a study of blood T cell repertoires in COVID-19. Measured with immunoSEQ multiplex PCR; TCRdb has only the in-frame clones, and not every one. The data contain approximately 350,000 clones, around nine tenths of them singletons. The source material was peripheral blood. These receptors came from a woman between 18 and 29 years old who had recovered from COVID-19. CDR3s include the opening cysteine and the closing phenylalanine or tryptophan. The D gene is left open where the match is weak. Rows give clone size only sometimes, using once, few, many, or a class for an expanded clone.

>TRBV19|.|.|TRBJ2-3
CASSNSDTQYF
TGTGCCAGTAGCAACTCAGATACGCAGTATTTT
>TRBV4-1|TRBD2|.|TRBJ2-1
CASSHGKLAGSQKAPYEQFF
TGCGCCAGCAGCCATGGTAAATTAGCGGGGAGCCAGAAAGCTCCCTATGAGCAGTTCTTC
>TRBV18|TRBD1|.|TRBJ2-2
CASSPLRTGNTGELFF
TGTGCCAGCTCACCACTCCGGACAGGGAACACCGGGGAGCTGTTTTTT
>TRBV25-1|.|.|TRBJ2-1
CASSLLTAYNEQFF
TGTGCCAGCAGTTTGTTGACAGCCTACAATGAGCAGTTCTTC
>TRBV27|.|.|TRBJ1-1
CASINRAGTEAFF
TGTGCCAGCATCAACAGGGCGGGCACTGAAGCTTTCTTT
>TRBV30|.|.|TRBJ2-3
CAWTTGNTDTQYF
TGTGCCTGGACTACAGGGAACACAGATACGCAGTATTTT
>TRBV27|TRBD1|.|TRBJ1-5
CASSRQGARGQPQHF
TGTGCCAGCAGCAGACAGGGGGCGCGAGGTCAGCCCCAGCATTTT
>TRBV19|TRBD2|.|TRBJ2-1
CASSPGTSGTNEQFF
TGTGCCAGTAGTCCCGGGACTAGCGGGACCAATGAGCAGTTCTTC
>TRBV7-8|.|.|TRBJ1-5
CASSLRTPGTLNQPQHF
TGTGCCAGCAGCTTACGGACTCCCGGGACACTAAATCAGCCCCAGCATTTT
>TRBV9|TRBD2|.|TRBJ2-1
CASSVAGGFPNEQFF
TGTGCCAGCAGCGTAGCGGGAGGGTTTCCCAATGAGCAGTTCTTC
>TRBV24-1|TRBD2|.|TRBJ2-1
CATSDLRSSGSDNEQFF
TGTGCCACCAGTGATTTAAGGTCTAGCGGGAGTGACAATGAGCAGTTCTTC
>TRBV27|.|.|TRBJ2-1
CASRSWSFSYNEQFF
TGTGCCAGCAGATCGTGGAGTTTCTCCTACAATGAGCAGTTCTTC
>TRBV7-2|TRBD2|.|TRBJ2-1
CASSLGTSGGNEQFF
TGTGCCAGCAGCTTAGGGACTAGCGGAGGCAATGAGCAGTTCTTC
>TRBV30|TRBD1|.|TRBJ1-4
CAWRQGFRTNEKLFF
TGTGCCTGGAGACAGGGGTTCAGGACTAATGAAAAACTGTTTTTT
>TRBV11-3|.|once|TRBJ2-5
CASSLDLAEETQYF
TGTGCCAGCAGCTTAGATCTGGCGGAAGAGACCCAGTACTTC
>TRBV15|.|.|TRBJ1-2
CATSRDLSAVLNYGYTF
TGTGCCACCAGCAGAGATCTGTCCGCAGTCCTTAACTATGGCTACACCTTC
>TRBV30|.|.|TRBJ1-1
CAWRGGMNTEAFF
TGTGCCTGGCGAGGCGGGATGAACACTGAAGCTTTCTTT
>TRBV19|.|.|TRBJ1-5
CASSIGAGEKDGNQPQHF
TGTGCCAGTAGTATAGGGGCAGGGGAGAAGGATGGCAATCAGCCCCAGCATTTT
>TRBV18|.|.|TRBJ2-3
CASQLAGLADTQYF
TGTGCCAGCCAGCTGGCGGGGTTGGCAGATACGCAGTATTTT
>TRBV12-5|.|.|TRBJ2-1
CASGLEVGGVTDNEQFF
TGTGCTAGTGGTTTGGAAGTGGGGGGAGTAACGGACAATGAGCAGTTCTTC
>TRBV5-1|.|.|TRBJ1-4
CASSLPGFEEKLFF
TGCGCCAGCAGCTTGCCGGGATTCGAGGAAAAACTGTTTTTT
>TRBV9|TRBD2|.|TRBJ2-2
CASSKTSGTLIDGTGELFF
TGTGCCAGCAGCAAGACTAGCGGGACTCTTATCGATGGGACCGGGGAGCTGTTTTTT